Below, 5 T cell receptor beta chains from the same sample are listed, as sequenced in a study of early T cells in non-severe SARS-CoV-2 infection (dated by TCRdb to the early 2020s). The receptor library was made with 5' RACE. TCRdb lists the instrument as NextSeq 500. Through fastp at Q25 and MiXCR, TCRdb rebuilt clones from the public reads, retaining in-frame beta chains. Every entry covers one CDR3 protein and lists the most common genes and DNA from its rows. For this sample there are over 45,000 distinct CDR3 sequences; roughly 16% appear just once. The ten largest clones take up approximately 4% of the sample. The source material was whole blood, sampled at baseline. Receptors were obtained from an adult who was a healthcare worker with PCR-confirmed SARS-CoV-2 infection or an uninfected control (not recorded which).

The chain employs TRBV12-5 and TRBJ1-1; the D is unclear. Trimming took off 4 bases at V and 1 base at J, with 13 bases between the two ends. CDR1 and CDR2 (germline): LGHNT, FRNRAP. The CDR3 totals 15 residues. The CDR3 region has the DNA TGTGCTAGTGGTTCCCCCTCGGAAAAGAACACTGAAGCTTTCTTT. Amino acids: CASGSPSEKNTEAFF.

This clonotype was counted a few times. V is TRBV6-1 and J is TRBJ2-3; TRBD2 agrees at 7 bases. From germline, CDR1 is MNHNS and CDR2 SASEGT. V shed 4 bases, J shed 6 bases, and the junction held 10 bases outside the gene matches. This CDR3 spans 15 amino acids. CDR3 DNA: TGTGCCAGCAGTGGGGGACTACGCACCGGGGATACGCAGTATTTT. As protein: CASSGGLRTGDTQYF.

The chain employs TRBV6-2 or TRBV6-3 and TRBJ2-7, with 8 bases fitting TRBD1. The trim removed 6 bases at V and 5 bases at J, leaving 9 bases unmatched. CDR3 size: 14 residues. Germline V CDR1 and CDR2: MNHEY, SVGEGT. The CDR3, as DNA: TGTGCCAGCAGCGCCGCCAGGGGGCTACACGAGCAGTACTTC. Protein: CASSAARGLHEQYF.

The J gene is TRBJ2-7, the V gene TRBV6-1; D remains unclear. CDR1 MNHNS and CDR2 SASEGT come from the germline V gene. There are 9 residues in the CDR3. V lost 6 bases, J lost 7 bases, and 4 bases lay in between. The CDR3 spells CASSKEQYF. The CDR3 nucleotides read TGTGCCAGCAGCAAGGAGCAGTACTTC.

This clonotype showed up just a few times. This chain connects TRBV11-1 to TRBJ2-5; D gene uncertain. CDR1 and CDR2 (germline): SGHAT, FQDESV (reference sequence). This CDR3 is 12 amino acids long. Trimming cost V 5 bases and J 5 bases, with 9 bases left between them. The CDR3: CASSPDVETQYF. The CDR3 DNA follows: TGTGCCAGCAGCCCAGACGTGGAGACCCAGTACTTC.